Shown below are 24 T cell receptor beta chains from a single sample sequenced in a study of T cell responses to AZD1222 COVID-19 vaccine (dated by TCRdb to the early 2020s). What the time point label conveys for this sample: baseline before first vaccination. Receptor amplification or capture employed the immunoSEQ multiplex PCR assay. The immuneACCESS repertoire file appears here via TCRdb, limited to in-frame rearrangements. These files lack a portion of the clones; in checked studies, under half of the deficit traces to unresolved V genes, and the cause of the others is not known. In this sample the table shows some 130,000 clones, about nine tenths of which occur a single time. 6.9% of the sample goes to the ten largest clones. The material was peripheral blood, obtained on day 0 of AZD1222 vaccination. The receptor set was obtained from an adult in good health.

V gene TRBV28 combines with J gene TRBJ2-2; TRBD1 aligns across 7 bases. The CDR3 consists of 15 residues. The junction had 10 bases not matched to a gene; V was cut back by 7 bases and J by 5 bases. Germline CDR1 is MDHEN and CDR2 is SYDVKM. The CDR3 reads CASTTRGRWTGELFF. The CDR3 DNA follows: TGTGCCAGCACGACGAGGGGGCGTTGGACCGGGGAGCTGTTTTTT.

The chain's CDR3 is CASILTGQGNEQYF. DNA of the CDR3: TGTGCCAGCATATTAACGGGGCAGGGCAACGAGCAGTACTTC. The chain joins TRBV6-5 to TRBJ2-7; D possibly matches TRBD1 or TRBD2 (5 bases each). Germline CDR1 reads MNHEY; CDR2 reads SVGAGI. Deletions cut 7 bases from V and 5 bases from J, with 18 bases between. The CDR3 spans 14 residues.

The CDR3 sequence: CASSADRDQPQHF. In DNA, the CDR3 is TGTGCCAGCTCCGCGGACAGGGATCAGCCCCAGCATTTT. This chain connects TRBV18 to TRBJ1-5; 8 bases match TRBD1. Germline assignment: CDR1 KGHSH and CDR2 LQKENI. V trimming: 6 bases; J trimming: 5 bases; junction bases outside the gene matches: 3. The CDR3 length is 13 residues. The full variable domain, rest sourced from reference TRBV18 and TRBJ1-5, is NAGVMQNPRHLVRRRGQEARLRCSPMKGHSHVYWYRQLPEEGLKFMVYLQKENIIDESGMPKERFSAEFPKEGPSILRIQQVVRGDSAAYFCASSADRDQPQHFGDGTRLSIL.

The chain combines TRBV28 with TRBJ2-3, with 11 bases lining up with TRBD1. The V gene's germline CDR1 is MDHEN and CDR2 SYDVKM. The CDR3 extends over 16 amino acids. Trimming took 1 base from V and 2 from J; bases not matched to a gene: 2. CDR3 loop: CASSLSGQGVTDTQYF. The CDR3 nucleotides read TGTGCCAGCAGTTTATCGGGACAGGGGGTCACAGATACGCAGTATTTT.

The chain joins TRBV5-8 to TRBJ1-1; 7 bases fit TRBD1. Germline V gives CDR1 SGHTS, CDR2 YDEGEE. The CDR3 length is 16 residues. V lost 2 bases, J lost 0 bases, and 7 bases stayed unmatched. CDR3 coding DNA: TGTGCCAGCAGCTTCGGGACAGACTTAATGAACACTGAAGCTTTCTTT. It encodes CASSFGTDLMNTEAFF.

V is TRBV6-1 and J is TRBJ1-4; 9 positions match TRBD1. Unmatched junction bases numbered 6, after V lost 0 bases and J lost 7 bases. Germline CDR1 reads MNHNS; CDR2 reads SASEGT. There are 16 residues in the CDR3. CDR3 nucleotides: TGTGCCAGCAGTGAAGCCCCGGGACAGGGTAGTGAAAAACTGTTTTTT. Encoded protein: CASSEAPGQGSEKLFF.

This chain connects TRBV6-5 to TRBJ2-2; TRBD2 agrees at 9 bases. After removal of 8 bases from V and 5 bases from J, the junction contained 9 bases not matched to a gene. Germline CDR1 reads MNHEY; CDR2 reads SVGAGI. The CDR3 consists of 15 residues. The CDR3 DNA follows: TGTGCCAGCGTTCGCGGGGGGGCGGGGACCGGGGAGCTGTTTTTT. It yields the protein CASVRGGAGTGELFF.

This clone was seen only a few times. CDR3 in DNA: TGTGCCAGCTCACCGGCACAAAACTACGAGCAGTACTTC. This sequence encodes CASSPAQNYEQYF. The V and J genes are TRBV18 and TRBJ2-7; the D is unclear. V lost 3 bases and J lost 3, with 9 bases in between. This CDR3 spans 13 amino acids. The germline gives CDR1 KGHSH, CDR2 LQKENI.

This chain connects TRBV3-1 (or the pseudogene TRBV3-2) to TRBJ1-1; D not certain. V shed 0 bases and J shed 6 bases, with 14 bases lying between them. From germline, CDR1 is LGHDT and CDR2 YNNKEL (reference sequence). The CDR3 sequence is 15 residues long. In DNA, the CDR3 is TGTGCCAGCAGCCAAGATTGGAGGGTTTGGGCTGAAGCTTTCTTT. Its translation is CASSQDWRVWAEAFF.

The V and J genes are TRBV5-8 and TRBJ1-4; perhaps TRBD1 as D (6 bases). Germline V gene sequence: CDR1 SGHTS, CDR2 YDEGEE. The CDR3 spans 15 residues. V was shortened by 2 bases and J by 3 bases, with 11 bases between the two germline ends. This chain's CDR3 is CASSLAGAANEKLFF. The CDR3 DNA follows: TGTGCCAGCAGCTTAGCAGGGGCAGCTAATGAAAAACTGTTTTTT.

In DNA, the CDR3 is TGTGCCTGGAGCCGACCGGGACAGTATCTTAATGAAAAACTGTTTTTT. Protein product: CAWSRPGQYLNEKLFF. The chain is built from TRBV30 and TRBJ1-4, with 7 positions matching TRBD1. The CDR3 sequence is 16 residues long. Germline V CDR1 and CDR2: GTSNPN, SVGIG (reference sequence). The trim removed 3 bases at V and 4 bases at J, leaving 11 bases unmatched.

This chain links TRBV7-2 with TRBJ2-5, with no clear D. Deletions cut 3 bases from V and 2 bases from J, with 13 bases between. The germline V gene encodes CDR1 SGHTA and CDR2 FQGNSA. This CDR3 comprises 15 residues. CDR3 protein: CASSFVLGAQETQYF. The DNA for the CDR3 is TGTGCCAGCAGCTTTGTGTTGGGCGCTCAAGAGACCCAGTACTTC.

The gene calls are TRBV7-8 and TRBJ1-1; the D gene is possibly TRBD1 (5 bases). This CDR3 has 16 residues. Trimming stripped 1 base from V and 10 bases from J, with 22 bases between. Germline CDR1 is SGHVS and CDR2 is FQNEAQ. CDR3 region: CASSLGEWWGDPSAFF. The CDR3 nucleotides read TGTGCCAGCAGCTTAGGGGAGTGGTGGGGGGACCCCTCAGCTTTCTTT.

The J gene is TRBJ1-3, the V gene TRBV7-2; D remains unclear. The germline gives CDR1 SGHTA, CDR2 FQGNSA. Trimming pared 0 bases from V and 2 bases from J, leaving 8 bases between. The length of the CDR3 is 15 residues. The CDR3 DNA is TGTGCCAGCAGCTTAGCGCCAGGACCTGGAAACACCATATATTTT. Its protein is CASSLAPGPGNTIYF.

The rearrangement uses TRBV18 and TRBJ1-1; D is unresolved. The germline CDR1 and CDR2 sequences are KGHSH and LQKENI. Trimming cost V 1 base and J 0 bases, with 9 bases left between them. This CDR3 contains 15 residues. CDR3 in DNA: TGTGCCAGCTCACCACGGGAAGGCGTGAACACTGAAGCTTTCTTT. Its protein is CASSPREGVNTEAFF. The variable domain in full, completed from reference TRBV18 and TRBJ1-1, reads NAGVMQNPRHLVRRRGQEARLRCSPMKGHSHVYWYRQLPEEGLKFMVYLQKENIIDESGMPKERFSAEFPKEGPSILRIQQVVRGDSAAYFCASSPREGVNTEAFFGQGTRLTVV.

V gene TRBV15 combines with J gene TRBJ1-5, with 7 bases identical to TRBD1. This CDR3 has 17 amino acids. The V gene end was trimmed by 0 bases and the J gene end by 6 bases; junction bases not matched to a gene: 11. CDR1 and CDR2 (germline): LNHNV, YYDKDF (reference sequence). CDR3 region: CATSREPTGVVGQPQHF. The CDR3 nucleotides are TGTGCCACCAGCAGAGAACCAACAGGGGTAGTGGGTCAGCCCCAGCATTTT. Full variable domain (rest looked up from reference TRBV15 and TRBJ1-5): DAMVIQNPRYQVTQFGKPVTLSCSQTLNHNVMYWYQQKSSQAPKLLFHYYDKDFNNEADTPDNFQSRRPNTSFCFLDIRSPGLGDTAMYLCATSREPTGVVGQPQHFGDGTRLSIL.

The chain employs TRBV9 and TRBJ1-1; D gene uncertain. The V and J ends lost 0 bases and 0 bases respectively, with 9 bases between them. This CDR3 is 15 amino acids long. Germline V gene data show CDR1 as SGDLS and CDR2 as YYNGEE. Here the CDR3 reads CASSVDPGMNTEAFF. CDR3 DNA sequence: TGTGCCAGCAGCGTAGACCCGGGTATGAACACTGAAGCTTTCTTT.

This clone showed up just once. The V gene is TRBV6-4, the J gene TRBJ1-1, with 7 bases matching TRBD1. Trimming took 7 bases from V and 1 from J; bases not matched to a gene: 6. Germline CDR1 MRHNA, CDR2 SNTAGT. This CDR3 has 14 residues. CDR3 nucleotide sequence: TGTGCCAGCAAGTCAGGACAGGCGAACACTGAAGCTTTCTTT. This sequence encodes CASKSGQANTEAFF.

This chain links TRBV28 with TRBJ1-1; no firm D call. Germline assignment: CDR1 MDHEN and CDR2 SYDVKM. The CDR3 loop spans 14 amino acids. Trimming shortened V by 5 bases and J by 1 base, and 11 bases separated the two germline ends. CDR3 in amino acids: CASSAGGRNTEAFF. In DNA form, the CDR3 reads TGTGCCAGCAGTGCCGGAGGTCGGAACACTGAAGCTTTCTTT.

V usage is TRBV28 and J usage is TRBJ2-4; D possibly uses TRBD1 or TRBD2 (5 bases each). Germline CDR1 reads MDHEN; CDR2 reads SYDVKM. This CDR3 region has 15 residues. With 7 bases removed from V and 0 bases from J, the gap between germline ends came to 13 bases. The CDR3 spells CASTLGGGAKNIQYF. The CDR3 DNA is TGTGCCAGCACTCTAGGTGGGGGAGCCAAAAACATTCAGTACTTC.

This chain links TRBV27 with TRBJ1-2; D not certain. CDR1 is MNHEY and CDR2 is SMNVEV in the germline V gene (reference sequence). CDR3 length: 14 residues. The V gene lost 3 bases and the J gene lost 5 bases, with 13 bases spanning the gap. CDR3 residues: CASSFDGAIYGYTF. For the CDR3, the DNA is TGTGCCAGCAGTTTCGACGGCGCGATTTATGGCTACACCTTC.

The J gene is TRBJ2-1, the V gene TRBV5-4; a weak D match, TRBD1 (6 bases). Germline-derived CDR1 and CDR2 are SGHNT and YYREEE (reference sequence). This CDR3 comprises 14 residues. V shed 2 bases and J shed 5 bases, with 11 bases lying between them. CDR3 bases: TGTGCCAGCAGCTTCCAGGGGCGTAACAATGAGCAGTTCTTC. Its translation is CASSFQGRNNEQFF.

The CDR3 is CATTGLDQETQYF. CDR3 DNA: TGTGCCACAACCGGACTGGACCAAGAGACCCAGTACTTC. The chain has TRBV30 and TRBJ2-5; maybe TRBD2 (5 bases). The CDR3 sequence is 13 residues long. V lost 8 bases to trimming and J lost 0 bases, with 13 bases between them. Germline CDR1 GTSNPN, CDR2 SVGIG (reference sequence).

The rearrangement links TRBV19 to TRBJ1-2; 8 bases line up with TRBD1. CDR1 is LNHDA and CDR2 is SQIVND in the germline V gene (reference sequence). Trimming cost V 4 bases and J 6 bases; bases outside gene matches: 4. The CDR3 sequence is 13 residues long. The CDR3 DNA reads TGTGCCAGTAGTAGAACAGGGGGGGATGGCTACACCTTC. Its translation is CASSRTGGDGYTF.